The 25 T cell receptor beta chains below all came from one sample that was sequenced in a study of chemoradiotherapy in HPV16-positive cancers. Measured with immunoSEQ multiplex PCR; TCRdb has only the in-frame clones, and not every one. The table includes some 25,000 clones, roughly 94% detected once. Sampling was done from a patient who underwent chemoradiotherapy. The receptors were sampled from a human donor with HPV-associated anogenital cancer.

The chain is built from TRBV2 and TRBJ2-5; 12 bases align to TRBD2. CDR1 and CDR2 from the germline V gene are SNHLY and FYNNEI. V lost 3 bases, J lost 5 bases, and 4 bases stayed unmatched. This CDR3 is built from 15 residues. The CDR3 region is CASSDSSGGVETQYF. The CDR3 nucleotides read TGTGCCAGCAGTGATTCTAGCGGGGGGGTGGAGACCCAGTACTTC.

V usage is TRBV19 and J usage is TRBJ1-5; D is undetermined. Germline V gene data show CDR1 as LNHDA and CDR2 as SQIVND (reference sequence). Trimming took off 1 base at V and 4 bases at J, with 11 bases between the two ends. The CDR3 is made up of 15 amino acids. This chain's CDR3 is CASSIAGQLNQPQHF. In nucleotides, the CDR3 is TGTGCCAGTAGTATAGCGGGCCAGCTTAATCAGCCCCAGCATTTT.

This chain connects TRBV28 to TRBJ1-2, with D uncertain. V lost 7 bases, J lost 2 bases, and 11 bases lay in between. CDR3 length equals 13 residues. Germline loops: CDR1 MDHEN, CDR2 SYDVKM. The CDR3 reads CASTLDGNYGYTF. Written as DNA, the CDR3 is TGTGCCAGCACCCTCGACGGAAACTATGGCTACACCTTC.

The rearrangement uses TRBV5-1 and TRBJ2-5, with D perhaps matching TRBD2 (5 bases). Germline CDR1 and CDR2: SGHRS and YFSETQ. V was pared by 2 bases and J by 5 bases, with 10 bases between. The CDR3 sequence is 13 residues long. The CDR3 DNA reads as TGCGCCAGCAGCTTCGGGGTGCGGGAGACCCAGTACTTC. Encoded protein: CASSFGVRETQYF. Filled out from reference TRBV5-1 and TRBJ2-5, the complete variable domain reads KAGVTQTPRYLIKTRGQQVTLSCSPISGHRSVSWYQQTPGQGLQFLFEYFSETQRNKGNFPGRFSGRQFSNSRSEMNVSTLELGDSALYLCASSFGVRETQYFGPGTRLLVL.

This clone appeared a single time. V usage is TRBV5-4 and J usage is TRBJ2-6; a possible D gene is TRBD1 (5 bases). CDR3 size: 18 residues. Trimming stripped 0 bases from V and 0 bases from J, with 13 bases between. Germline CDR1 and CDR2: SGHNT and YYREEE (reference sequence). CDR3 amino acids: CASSLERQTFSGANVLTF. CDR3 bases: TGTGCCAGCAGCTTGGAGCGACAGACCTTCTCTGGGGCCAACGTCCTGACTTTC.

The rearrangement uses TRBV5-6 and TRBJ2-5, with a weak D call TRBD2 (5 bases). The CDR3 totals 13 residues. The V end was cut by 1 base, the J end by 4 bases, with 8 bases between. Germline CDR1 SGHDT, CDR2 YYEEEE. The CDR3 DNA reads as TGTGCCAGCAGCTTGTCTCGGGGAGAGACCCAGTACTTC. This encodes CASSLSRGETQYF.

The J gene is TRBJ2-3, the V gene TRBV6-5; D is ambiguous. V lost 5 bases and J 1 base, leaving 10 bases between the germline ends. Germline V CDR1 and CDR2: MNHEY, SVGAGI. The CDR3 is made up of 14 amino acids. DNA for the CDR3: TGTGCCAGCAGTACCCTACTCGGCACAGATACGCAGTATTTT. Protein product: CASSTLLGTDTQYF.

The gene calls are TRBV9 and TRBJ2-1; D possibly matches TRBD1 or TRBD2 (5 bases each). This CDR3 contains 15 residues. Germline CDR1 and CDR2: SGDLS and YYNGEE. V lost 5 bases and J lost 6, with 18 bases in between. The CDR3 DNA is TGTGCCAGCAGGGGGGTGGGTACAGACGGCAATGAGCAGTTCTTC. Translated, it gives CASRGVGTDGNEQFF.

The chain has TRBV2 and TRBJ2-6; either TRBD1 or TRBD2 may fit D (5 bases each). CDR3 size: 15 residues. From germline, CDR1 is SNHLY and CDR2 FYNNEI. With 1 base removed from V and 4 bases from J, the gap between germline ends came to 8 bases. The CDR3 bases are TGTGCCAGCAGTGAAGGGGGGTCGGGGGCCAACGTCCTGACTTTC. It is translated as CASSEGGSGANVLTF. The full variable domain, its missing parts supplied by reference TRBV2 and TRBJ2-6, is EPEVTQTPSHQVTQMGQEVILRCVPISNHLYFYWYRQILGQKVEFLVSFYNNEISEKSEIFDDQFSVERPDGSNFTLKIRSTKLEDSAMYFCASSEGGSGANVLTFGAGSRLTVL.

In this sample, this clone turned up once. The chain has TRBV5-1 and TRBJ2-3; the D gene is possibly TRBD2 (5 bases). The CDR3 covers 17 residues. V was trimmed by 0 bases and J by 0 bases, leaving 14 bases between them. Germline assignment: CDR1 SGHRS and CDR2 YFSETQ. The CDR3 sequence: CASSLESIARSTDTQYF. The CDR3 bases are TGCGCCAGCAGCTTGGAGTCGATAGCGAGAAGCACAGATACGCAGTATTTT.

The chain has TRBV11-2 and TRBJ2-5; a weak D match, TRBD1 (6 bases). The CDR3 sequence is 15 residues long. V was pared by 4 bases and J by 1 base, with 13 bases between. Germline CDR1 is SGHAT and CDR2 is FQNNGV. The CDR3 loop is CASSYGPGVQETQYF. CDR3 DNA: TGTGCCAGCAGCTACGGGCCAGGGGTCCAAGAGACCCAGTACTTC.

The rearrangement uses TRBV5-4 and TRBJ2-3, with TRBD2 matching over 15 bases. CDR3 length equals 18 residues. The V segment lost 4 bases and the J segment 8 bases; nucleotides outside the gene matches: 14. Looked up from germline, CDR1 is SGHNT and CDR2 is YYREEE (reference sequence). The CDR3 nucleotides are TGTGCCAGCAGCCCCGGACTAGCGGGAGGGCGGATTGGGGGTACGCAGTATTTT. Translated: CASSPGLAGGRIGGTQYF.

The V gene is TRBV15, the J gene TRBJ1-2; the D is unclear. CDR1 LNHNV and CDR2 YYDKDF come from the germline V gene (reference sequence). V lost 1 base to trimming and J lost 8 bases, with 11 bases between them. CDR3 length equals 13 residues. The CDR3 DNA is TGTGCCACCAGCAGAGGGGATCAGCGGGGCTACACCTTC. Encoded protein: CATSRGDQRGYTF. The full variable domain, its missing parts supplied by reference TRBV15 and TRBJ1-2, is DAMVIQNPRYQVTQFGKPVTLSCSQTLNHNVMYWYQQKSSQAPKLLFHYYDKDFNNEADTPDNFQSRRPNTSFCFLDIRSPGLGDTAMYLCATSRGDQRGYTFGSGTRLTVV.

CDR3 bases: TGTGCCAGCAGTTTAGTAGACAGGGGGGTATATGGCTACACCTTC. Residues: CASSLVDRGVYGYTF. J is TRBJ1-2 and V is TRBV28, with 9 bases fitting TRBD1. Germline assignment: CDR1 MDHEN and CDR2 SYDVKM. This CDR3 is 15 amino acids long. V lost 2 bases, J lost 5 bases, and 6 bases stayed unmatched.

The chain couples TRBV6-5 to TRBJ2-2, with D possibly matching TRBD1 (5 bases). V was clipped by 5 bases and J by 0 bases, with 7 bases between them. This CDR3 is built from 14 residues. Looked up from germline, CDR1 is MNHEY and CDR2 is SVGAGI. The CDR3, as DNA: TGTGCCAGCAGTAGGACACCGAACACCGGGGAGCTGTTTTTT. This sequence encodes CASSRTPNTGELFF.

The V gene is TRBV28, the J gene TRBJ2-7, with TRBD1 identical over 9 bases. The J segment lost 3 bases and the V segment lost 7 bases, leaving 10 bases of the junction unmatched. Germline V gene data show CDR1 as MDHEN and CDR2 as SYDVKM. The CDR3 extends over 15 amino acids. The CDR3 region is CASTTTGTGLYEQYF. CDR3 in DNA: TGTGCCAGCACCACTACCGGGACAGGGCTCTACGAGCAGTACTTC.

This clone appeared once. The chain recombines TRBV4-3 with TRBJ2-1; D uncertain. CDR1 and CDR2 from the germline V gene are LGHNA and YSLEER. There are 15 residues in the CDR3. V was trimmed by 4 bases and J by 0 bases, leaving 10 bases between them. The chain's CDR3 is CASSPEPTSYNEQFF. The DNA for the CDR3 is TGCGCCAGCAGCCCCGAGCCCACCTCCTACAATGAGCAGTTCTTC.

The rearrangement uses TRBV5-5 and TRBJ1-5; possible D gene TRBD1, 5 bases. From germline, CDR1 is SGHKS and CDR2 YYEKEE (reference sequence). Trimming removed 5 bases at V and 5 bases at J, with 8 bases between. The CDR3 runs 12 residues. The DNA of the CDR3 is TGTGCCAGCAGTCTCAGGGATCAGCCCCAGCATTTT. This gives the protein CASSLRDQPQHF.

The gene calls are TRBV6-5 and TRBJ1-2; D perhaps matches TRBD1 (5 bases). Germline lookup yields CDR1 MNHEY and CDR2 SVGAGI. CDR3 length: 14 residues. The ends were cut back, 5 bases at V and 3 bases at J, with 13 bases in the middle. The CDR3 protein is CASSLRQSHYGYTF. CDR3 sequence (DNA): TGTGCCAGCAGTCTCCGACAGTCCCACTATGGCTACACCTTC.

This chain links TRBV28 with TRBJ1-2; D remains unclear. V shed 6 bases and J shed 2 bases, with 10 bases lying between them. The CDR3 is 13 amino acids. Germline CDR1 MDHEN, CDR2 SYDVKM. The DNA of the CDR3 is TGTGCCAGCAGCCCTGGATTAAACTATGGCTACACCTTC. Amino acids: CASSPGLNYGYTF.

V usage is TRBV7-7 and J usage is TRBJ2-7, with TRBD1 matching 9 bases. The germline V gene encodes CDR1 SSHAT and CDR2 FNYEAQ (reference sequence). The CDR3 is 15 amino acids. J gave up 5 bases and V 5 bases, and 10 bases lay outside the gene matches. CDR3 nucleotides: TGTGCCAGCAGCCCACCCGGGACAGGGCCCCACGAGCAGTACTTC. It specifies CASSPPGTGPHEQYF.

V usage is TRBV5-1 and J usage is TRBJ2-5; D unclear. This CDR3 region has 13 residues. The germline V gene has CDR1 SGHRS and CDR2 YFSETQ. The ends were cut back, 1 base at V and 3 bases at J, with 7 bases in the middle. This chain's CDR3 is CASSLTYEETQYF. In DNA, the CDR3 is TGCGCCAGCAGCTTGACGTATGAAGAGACCCAGTACTTC.

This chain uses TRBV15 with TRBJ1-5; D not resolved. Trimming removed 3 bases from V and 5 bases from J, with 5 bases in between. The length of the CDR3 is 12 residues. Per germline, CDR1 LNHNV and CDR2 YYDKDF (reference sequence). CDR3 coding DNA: TGTGCCACCAGCAGGGCGGATCAGCCCCAGCATTTT. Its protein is CATSRADQPQHF. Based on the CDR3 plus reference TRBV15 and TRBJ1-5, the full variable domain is DAMVIQNPRYQVTQFGKPVTLSCSQTLNHNVMYWYQQKSSQAPKLLFHYYDKDFNNEADTPDNFQSRRPNTSFCFLDIRSPGLGDTAMYLCATSRADQPQHFGDGTRLSIL.

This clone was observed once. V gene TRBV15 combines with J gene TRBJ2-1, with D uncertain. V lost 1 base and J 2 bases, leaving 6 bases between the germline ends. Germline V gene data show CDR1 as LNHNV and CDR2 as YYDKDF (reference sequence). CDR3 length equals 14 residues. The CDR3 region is CATSRAKAYNEQFF. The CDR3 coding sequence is TGTGCCACCAGCAGAGCTAAAGCCTACAATGAGCAGTTCTTC.

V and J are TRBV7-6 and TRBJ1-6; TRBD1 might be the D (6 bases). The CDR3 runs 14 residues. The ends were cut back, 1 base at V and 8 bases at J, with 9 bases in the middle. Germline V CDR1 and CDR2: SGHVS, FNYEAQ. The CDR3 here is CASSLGSGDSPLHF. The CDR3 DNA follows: TGTGCCAGCAGCTTAGGATCAGGGGATTCACCCCTCCACTTT.